This T cell receptor beta chain comes out of a study of blood T cell repertoires in COVID-19. Study summary: PBMCs, B-cell-depleted T cells, or T cells provided the cDNA or gDNA that made up the material.

Looked up from germline, CDR1 is SQVTM and CDR2 is ANQGSEA. CDR3 length: 13 residues. V dropped 5 bases and J dropped 5 bases, with 15 bases sitting between them. Using immunoSEQ multiplex PCR, the repertoire was profiled, and TCRdb retains in-frame clones only, with some absent. Among about 270,000 clones listed, 81% were seen once. The sequenced sample consisted of peripheral blood. V is TRBV29-1 and J is TRBJ1-1, with a weak D call TRBD1 (6 bases). The source is a woman aged 55 to 70 with active or convalescent COVID-19. Here the CDR3 reads CSVRFSGVTEAFF. CDR3 DNA sequence: TGCAGCGTTCGATTCTCAGGGGTAACTGAAGCTTTCTTT.